This entry describes one T cell receptor beta chain. This entry comes from a study of shared T cell receptors in the human thymus. Some clones are missing from TCRdb's copy, which holds only in-frame ones; the method was immunoSEQ multiplex PCR. The table lists more than 300,000 clones, over 90% of them singletons. The V and J ends lost 7 bases and 0 bases respectively, with 16 bases between them. Germline assignment: CDR1 SNHLY and CDR2 FYNNEI. The CDR3 is made up of 16 amino acids. The chain carries TRBV2 and TRBJ2-4, with D maybe TRBD1 (5 bases). This TCR was recovered from a human donor. The sequenced material came from thymocytes. CDR3 DNA sequence: TGTGCCAGCATCGGGCCAGGGAAAGAAGCCAAAAACATTCAGTACTTC. This encodes CASIGPGKEAKNIQYF.